Below are 16 T cell receptor beta chains sequenced from a single sample in a study of chronic HIV infection and antiretroviral therapy. TCRdb re-called the 5' RACE reads through MiXCR, storing one row per CDR3 protein. The sample lists 30,000 to 45,000 distinct CDR3 sequences; about 7.4% were seen once. What was sequenced was peripheral blood. The receptors originated from an adult who had HIV and had not received antiretroviral therapy, or was an uninfected healthy control (not recorded which).

This clonotype was observed many times. The CDR3 here is CSARRDYYEQYF. CDR3 DNA sequence: TGCAGTGCTAGACGGGACTATTACGAGCAGTACTTC. This chain joins TRBV20-1 and TRBJ2-7; TRBD2 matches at 7 bases. The V and J ends lost 2 bases and 4 bases, in that order; junction bases with no gene match: 2. CDR1 is DFQATT and CDR2 is SNEGSKA in the germline V gene (reference sequence). The length of the CDR3 is 12 residues.

Concerning this clonotype itself: One end of the junction varies from germline; a read error may be responsible. The chain joins TRBV4-1 to TRBJ1-1; 12 bases fit TRBD1. From germline, CDR1 is MGHRA and CDR2 YSYEKL. The length of the CDR3 is 17 residues. CDR3 in amino acids: CASSPRDRGRRNTETFF. CDR3 nucleotide sequence: TGCGCCAGCAGCCCTAGGGACAGGGGGCGCAGGAACACTGAAACTTTCTTT.

The chain employs TRBV7-9 and TRBJ2-7; perhaps TRBD1 as D (6 bases). Trimming left V 1 base short and J 4 bases short, with 11 bases between. The germline CDR1 and CDR2 sequences are SEHNR and FQNEAQ (reference sequence). CDR3 length: 14 residues. The CDR3 DNA is TGTGCCAGCAGCTTAGGAACAGGGAAGTACGAGCAGTACTTC. It specifies CASSLGTGKYEQYF.

This clonotype has a count of ten or more. V usage is TRBV3-1 and J usage is TRBJ2-1; D perhaps matches TRBD2 (5 bases). Germline values: CDR1 LGHDT, CDR2 YNNKEL (reference sequence). This CDR3 comprises 15 residues. V shed 0 bases and J shed 3 bases, with 9 bases lying between them. In DNA, the CDR3 is TGTGCCAGCAGCCAAGAGTACGGGGTCTACAATGAGCAGTTCTTC. Its translation is CASSQEYGVYNEQFF.

This clonotype was seen at least ten times. V and J are TRBV28 and TRBJ2-7; 10 bases fit TRBD2. V lost 5 bases to trimming and J lost 6 bases; unmatched junction nucleotides: 7. The CDR3 contains 14 residues. Looked up from germline, CDR1 is MDHEN and CDR2 is SYDVKM. The CDR3, as DNA: TGTGCCAGCAGTGCGGGACTAGCGTTAACCGAGCAGTACTTC. Its protein is CASSAGLALTEQYF.

The V call is TRBV5-6, the J call TRBJ2-7, with TRBD2 matching 8 bases. Germline V gives CDR1 SGHDT, CDR2 YYEEEE. Trimming cost V 3 bases and J 5 bases; bases outside gene matches: 13. CDR3 length: 16 amino acids. In DNA, the CDR3 is TGTGCCAGCAGCTCCACAGGCTGGCGGGAGGTCGACGAGCAGTACTTC. This encodes CASSSTGWREVDEQYF.

This chain uses TRBV6-1 with TRBJ2-3, with 13 bases matching TRBD2. Germline lookup yields CDR1 MNHNS and CDR2 SASEGT. This CDR3 contains 17 residues. The J segment lost 7 bases and the V segment lost 7 bases, leaving 14 bases of the junction unmatched. The CDR3 DNA follows: TGTGCCAGCACCAGAAACGGACTAGCGGGAGACGAGTATACGCAGTATTTT. Encoded protein: CASTRNGLAGDEYTQYF.

This sequence joins TRBV6-2 or TRBV6-3 and TRBJ1-5; D might be TRBD1 (5 bases). The germline V gene has CDR1 MNHEY and CDR2 SVGEGT. This CDR3 comprises 14 residues. V was clipped by 3 bases and J by 6 bases, with 12 bases between them. Written as DNA, the CDR3 is TGTGCCAGCAGTTATCTAGGGGTTGGTCAGCCCCAGCATTTT. This codes for CASSYLGVGQPQHF.

This clonotype has a count of ten or more. V and J are TRBV3-1 and TRBJ2-1, with TRBD2 matching over 10 bases. The CDR3 extends over 16 amino acids. Trimming removed 0 bases from V and 4 bases from J; junction bases left unmatched: 3. The germline V gene encodes CDR1 LGHDT and CDR2 YNNKEL (reference sequence). CDR3 in amino acids: CASSQDGSGRYNEQFF. The CDR3 DNA reads TGTGCCAGCAGCCAAGATGGTAGCGGGAGGTACAATGAGCAGTTCTTC.

This clonotype was picked up many times. The chain links TRBV6-4 to TRBJ2-6; D gene ambiguous. CDR1 is MRHNA and CDR2 is SNTAGT in the germline V gene. Trimming removed 0 bases at V and 0 bases at J, with 6 bases between. This CDR3 contains 16 residues. CDR3 protein: CASSDSMVSGANVLTF. The CDR3 nucleotides are TGTGCCAGCAGTGACTCGATGGTCTCTGGGGCCAACGTCCTGACTTTC.

The sample holds many counts of this clonotype. DNA of the CDR3: TGCAGTGCCCTAGGACTAGCGGGAGTCGATGAGCAGTTCTTC. It specifies CSALGLAGVDEQFF. J is TRBJ2-1 and V is TRBV20-1; 13 bases fit TRBD2. The CDR3 contains 14 residues. V lost 6 bases and J lost 8; bases outside the gene matches: 7. Germline values: CDR1 DFQATT, CDR2 SNEGSKA (reference sequence).

This clonotype was seen at least ten times. The chain couples TRBV28 to TRBJ2-1, with TRBD1 identical over 9 bases. The germline CDR1 and CDR2 sequences are MDHEN and SYDVKM. V was pared by 4 bases and J by 10 bases, with 11 bases of the junction left unmatched. This CDR3 is built from 15 residues. The DNA for the CDR3 is TGTGCCAGCAGTTCGTTAGGGACAGGGCAGCGGGAGCAGTTCTTC. This codes for CASSSLGTGQREQFF.

This chain connects TRBV28 to TRBJ2-7; D gene ambiguous. The CDR3 runs to 17 residues. Trimming took 4 bases from V and 0 from J, leaving 19 bases between them. Germline V lookup: CDR1 MDHEN, CDR2 SYDVKM. The CDR3 sequence: CASSYGRRAVSSYEQYF. CDR3 DNA: TGTGCCAGCAGTTATGGTCGTAGGGCGGTCAGCTCCTACGAGCAGTACTTC.

Many counts were recorded for this clonotype. The genes are TRBV28 and TRBJ2-7; TRBD1 might be the D (6 bases). In germline, CDR1 is MDHEN, CDR2 SYDVKM. V lost 6 bases and J lost 3, with 12 bases in between. This CDR3 is 13 amino acids long. CDR3: CASSSQGNYEQYF. The CDR3 coding sequence is TGTGCCAGCAGCTCCCAGGGGAACTACGAGCAGTACTTC.

The sample holds many counts of this clonotype. CDR3: CSVEDFDRGSGANVLTF. As DNA, the CDR3 is TGCAGCGTTGAAGACTTCGACAGGGGCTCTGGGGCCAACGTCCTGACTTTC. This chain joins TRBV29-1 and TRBJ2-6, with 8 bases fitting TRBD1. The J segment lost 0 bases and the V segment lost 0 bases, leaving 4 bases of the junction unmatched. Germline V gene data show CDR1 as SQVTM and CDR2 as ANQGSEA. The CDR3 totals 17 residues.

This clonotype occurred a few times. The V call is TRBV29-1, the J call TRBJ1-1; TRBD1 is a possible D gene (6 bases). V shed 4 bases and J shed 0 bases, with 12 bases lying between them. The CDR3 has 14 amino acids. Germline V gene sequence: CDR1 SQVTM, CDR2 ANQGSEA. Here the CDR3 reads CSVVVGQLNTEAFF. The CDR3 nucleotides read TGCAGCGTTGTCGTCGGACAGCTGAACACTGAAGCTTTCTTT.